Following are 7 T cell receptor beta chains from one sample sequenced in a study of T cells in Graves' hyperthyroidism and ophthalmopathy. RNA transcripts gave rise to amplified TCR beta CDR3 regions. The HTBI primer set drove a first-round RT-PCR of the TCR CDR3. Each CDR3 protein gets one entry after TCRdb re-called the multiplex PCR reads with MiXCR. Found here are around 380,000 distinct CDR3 sequences, roughly 12% of them singletons; the top ten hold around 20%. The sequencing input was blood. All receptors derive from a man aged 30-40 years with Graves' hyperthyroidism that later progressed to Graves' ophthalmopathy.

About this clonotype itself: It may be a read error: a sequence one base away is much more abundant. This chain connects TRBV30 to TRBJ2-7; perhaps TRBD2 as D (5 bases). Germline loops: CDR1 GTSNPN, CDR2 SVGIG (reference sequence). This CDR3 region has 11 residues. CDR3 nucleotides: TGTGCCCGGAGTGAGGGTTCCGAGCAGTACTTC. Its protein is CARSEGSEQYF.

The chain recombines TRBV14 with TRBJ2-1; 7 bases map to TRBD1. The J segment lost 9 bases and the V segment lost 1 base, leaving 6 bases of the junction unmatched. The germline V gene encodes CDR1 SGHDN and CDR2 FVKESK. The CDR3 has 14 residues. The CDR3 reads CASSQVAGGSEQFF. The CDR3 nucleotides read TGTGCCAGCAGCCAAGTGGCAGGGGGAAGTGAGCAGTTCTTC.

The sample holds many counts of this clonotype. The rearrangement links TRBV28 to TRBJ1-5; D gene unclear. Germline CDR1 and CDR2: MDHEN and SYDVKM. This CDR3 is 14 amino acids long. V was cut by 7 bases and J by 7 bases, with 17 bases left in between. CDR3 in DNA: TGTGCCAGCACCCCTACTAATTTGATACAGCCCCAGCATTTT. Its protein product is CASTPTNLIQPQHF.

This clonotype was detected many times. This sequence joins TRBV20-1 and TRBJ1-4; TRBD1 agrees at 10 bases. The CDR3 runs 14 residues. Germline trimming cut 5 bases from V and 7 bases from J; bases unmatched to any gene: 7. Germline values: CDR1 DFQATT, CDR2 SNEGSKA (reference sequence). This chain's CDR3 is CSAPTGGRGEKLFF. The CDR3 DNA is TGCAGTGCTCCGACAGGGGGCCGAGGTGAAAAACTGTTTTTT.

This clonotype came up a few times. The genes are TRBV14 and TRBJ2-1, with 13 positions matching TRBD2. This CDR3 is 16 amino acids long. V dropped 3 bases and J dropped 6; count of bases not matched to a gene: 5. Germline V gives CDR1 SGHDN, CDR2 FVKESK. CDR3 protein: CASSHLTSGGSNEQFF. DNA for the CDR3: TGTGCCAGCAGCCACCTGACTAGCGGGGGGAGCAATGAGCAGTTCTTC. The full variable domain, in which reference TRBV14 and TRBJ2-1 provide the parts outside the CDR3, is EAGVTQFPSHSVIEKGQTVTLRCDPISGHDNLYWYRRVMGKEIKFLLHFVKESKQDESGMPNNRFLAERTGGTYSTLKVQPAELEDSGVYFCASSHLTSGGSNEQFFGPGTRLTVL.

This clonotype was seen ten or more times. V gene TRBV12-5 combines with J gene TRBJ2-1; TRBD1 agrees at 7 bases. CDR1 is LGHNT, CDR2 FRNRAP, per germline. J gave up 7 bases and V 8 bases, and 5 bases lay outside the gene matches. CDR3 length: 12 amino acids. In DNA form, the CDR3 reads TGTGCTAGTTCAGGGGGTTTGAATGAGCAGTTCTTC. Residues: CASSGGLNEQFF.

This clonotype was observed many times. The V gene is TRBV12-3 or TRBV12-4, the J gene TRBJ2-1; D is perhaps TRBD1 or TRBD2 (6 bases each). With 7 bases removed from V and 5 bases from J, the gap between germline ends came to 15 bases. The CDR3 runs to 14 residues. The CDR3 DNA follows: TGTGCCAGCATCCGGGGGCAACTAGACAATGAGCAGTTCTTC. Protein sequence: CASIRGQLDNEQFF.